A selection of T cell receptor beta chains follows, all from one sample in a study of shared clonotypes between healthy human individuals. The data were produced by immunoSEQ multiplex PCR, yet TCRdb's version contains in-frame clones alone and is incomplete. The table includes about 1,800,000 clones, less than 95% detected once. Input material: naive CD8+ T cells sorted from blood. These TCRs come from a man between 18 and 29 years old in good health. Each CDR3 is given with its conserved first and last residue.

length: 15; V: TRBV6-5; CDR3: CASSVTHGRAEKLFF
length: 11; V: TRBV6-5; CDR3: CASSSGPERFF
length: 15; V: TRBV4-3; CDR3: CASSQDGGSGNTIYF
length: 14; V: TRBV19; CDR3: CASTPRVLDAEAFF
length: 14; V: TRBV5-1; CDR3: CASSLGQGATEAFF
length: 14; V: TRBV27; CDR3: CASAPSGANYGYTF
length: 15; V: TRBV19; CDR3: CASKRLADIQETQYF
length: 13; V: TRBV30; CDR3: CAWSVVTVDEQYF
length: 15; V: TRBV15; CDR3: CATSDPTAMNTEAFF
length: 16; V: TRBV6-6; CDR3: CASTAPVGQGHSPLHF
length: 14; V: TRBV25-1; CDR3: CASSAVGSNEKLFF
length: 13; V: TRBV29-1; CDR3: CSVVRQGVHEQYF
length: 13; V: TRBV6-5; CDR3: CASSYGGATEAFF
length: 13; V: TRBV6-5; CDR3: CASRKTGAYEQYF
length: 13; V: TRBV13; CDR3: CASSFRDSRGYTF
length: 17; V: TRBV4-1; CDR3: CASSQVLTTGASYEQYF
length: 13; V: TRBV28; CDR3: CASSFPQGAGAFF